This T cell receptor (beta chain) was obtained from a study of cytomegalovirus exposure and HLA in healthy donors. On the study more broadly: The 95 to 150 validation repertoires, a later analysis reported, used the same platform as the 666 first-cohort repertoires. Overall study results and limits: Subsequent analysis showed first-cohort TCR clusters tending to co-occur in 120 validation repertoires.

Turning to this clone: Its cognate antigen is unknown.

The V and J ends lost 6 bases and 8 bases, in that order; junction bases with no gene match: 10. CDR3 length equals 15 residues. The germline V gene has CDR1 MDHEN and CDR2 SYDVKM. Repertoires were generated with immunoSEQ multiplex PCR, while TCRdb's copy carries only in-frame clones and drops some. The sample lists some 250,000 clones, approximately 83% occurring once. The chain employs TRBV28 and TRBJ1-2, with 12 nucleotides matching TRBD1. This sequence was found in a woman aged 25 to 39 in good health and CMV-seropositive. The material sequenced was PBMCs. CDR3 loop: CASSSAGQGAGGYTF. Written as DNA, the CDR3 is TGTGCCAGCAGCTCGGCGGGACAGGGGGCGGGAGGCTACACCTTC.